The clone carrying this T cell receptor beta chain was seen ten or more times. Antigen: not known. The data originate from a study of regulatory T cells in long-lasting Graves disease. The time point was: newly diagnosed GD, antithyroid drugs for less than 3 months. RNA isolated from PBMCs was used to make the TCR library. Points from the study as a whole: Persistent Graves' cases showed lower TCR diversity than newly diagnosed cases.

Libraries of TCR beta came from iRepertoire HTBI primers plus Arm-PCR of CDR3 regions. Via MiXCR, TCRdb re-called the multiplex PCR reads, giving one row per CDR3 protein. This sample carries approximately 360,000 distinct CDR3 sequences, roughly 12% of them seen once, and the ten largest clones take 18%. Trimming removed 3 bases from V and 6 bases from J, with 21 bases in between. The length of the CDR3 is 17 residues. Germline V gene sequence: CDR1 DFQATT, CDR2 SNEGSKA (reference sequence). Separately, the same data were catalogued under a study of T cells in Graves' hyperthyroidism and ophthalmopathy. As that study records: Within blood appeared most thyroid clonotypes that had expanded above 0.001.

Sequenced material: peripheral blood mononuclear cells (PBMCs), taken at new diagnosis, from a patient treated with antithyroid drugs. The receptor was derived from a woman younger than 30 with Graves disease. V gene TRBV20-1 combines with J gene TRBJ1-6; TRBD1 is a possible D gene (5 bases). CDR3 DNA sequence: TGCAGTGCTAGGCCCATTGGAGGGACGGTTACTAATTCACCCCTCCACTTT. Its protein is CSARPIGGTVTNSPLHF.